The clone carrying this T cell receptor (beta chain) has a handful of counts. Its target is not known. The sample comes from a study of cytomegalovirus exposure and HLA in healthy donors. Amplification used 60 Vbeta primers and 13 Jbeta primers. The data were produced by immunoSEQ multiplex PCR, yet TCRdb's version contains in-frame clones alone and is incomplete. The table has about 160,000 clones, 82% seen once. Study-wide results and caveats: A link between a missense DCLRE1C variant and TCR beta V- and J-gene trimming emerged from a later analysis.

The sequenced material came from PBMCs. This clonotype was obtained from a girl aged 10 to 17 in good health and CMV-seropositive.

CDR3 sequence (DNA): TGTGCCAGCAGCTCGCAAGCCGCGGGACAGGTGTACTTC. Its translation is CASSSQAAGQVYF. The chain links TRBV7-3 to TRBJ2-7; 8 bases line up with TRBD1. Germline loops: CDR1 SGHTA, CDR2 FQGTGA. The CDR3 spans 13 residues. V was pared by 4 bases and J by 12 bases, with 11 bases of the junction left unmatched.